The TCR beta chain under discussion was sequenced for a study of T cell responses to AZD1222 COVID-19 vaccine. As for the study in general: Second doses at about 4 or about 12 weeks were pooled.

Germline CDR1 is SNHLY and CDR2 is FYNNEI. The CDR3 totals 14 residues. The J segment lost 3 bases and the V segment lost 4 bases, leaving 2 bases of the junction unmatched. Study observations and caveats: Only a handful of individuals given AZD1222 were seropositive at baseline. In a largely white British group with more females than males, clonal diversity was possibly underestimated.

Of note for this clone: The antigen remains unidentified.

Libraries were prepared by immunoSEQ multiplex PCR; TCRdb keeps only in-frame clonotypes and omits some of them. This table holds 95,000 to 150,000 clones, 89% found once. Specimen: peripheral blood, collected on day 0 of AZD1222 vaccination. The TCR comes from an adult in good health. The V call is TRBV2, the J call TRBJ2-3, with 9 bases matching TRBD1. The CDR3, as DNA: TGTGCCAGCAGTGCGGGACAGGGAACAGATACGCAGTATTTT. Its protein product is CASSAGQGTDTQYF.